The 26 T cell receptor beta chains listed next were all sequenced from one sample in a study of graft-versus-host responses after intestinal transplantation (dated by TCRdb to the early 2020s). For these TCRs, the target antigens are not known. The library was prepared using the immunoSEQ multiplex PCR assay. Here the immuneACCESS table is served through TCRdb, limited to in-frame sequences with V and J called. Missing clones are a known gap in these copies; in checked studies unresolved V genes cover under half, and the rest lacks a known reason. In all, the sample holds more than 90,000 clones, and 85% to 95% of those were seen once. 0.49% of the sample lies in the top ten. The time point label on this specimen signifies: cells obtained before transplantation from donor or recipient. Here the sequenced sample was unstimulated CD8+ T cells sorted from spleen or lymph node cells, taken before intestinal transplant. The receptors derive from a human donor who received an intestinal transplant.

CDR3 nucleotides: TGTGCCACCAGCAGAGAGGGAAGACTAGGCTCGGGCGAGCAGTACTTC. It encodes CATSREGRLGSGEQYF. This rearrangement joins TRBV15 to TRBJ2-7; D might be TRBD2 (6 bases). V was cut by 0 bases and J by 6 bases, with 18 bases left in between. CDR1 is LNHNV and CDR2 is YYDKDF in the germline V gene (reference sequence). The CDR3 runs 16 residues. Based on the CDR3 plus reference TRBV15 and TRBJ2-7, the full variable domain is DAMVIQNPRYQVTQFGKPVTLSCSQTLNHNVMYWYQQKSSQAPKLLFHYYDKDFNNEADTPDNFQSRRPNTSFCFLDIRSPGLGDTAMYLCATSREGRLGSGEQYFGPGTRLTVT.

The chain links TRBV19 to TRBJ2-1; 9 nucleotides match TRBD2. CDR3 length equals 11 residues. V lost 7 bases to trimming and J lost 10 bases; unmatched junction nucleotides: 2. Germline loops: CDR1 LNHDA, CDR2 SQIVND (reference sequence). CDR3 in amino acids: CASKAGGEQFF. In nucleotides, the CDR3 is TGTGCCAGTAAAGCGGGAGGAGAGCAGTTCTTC. Full variable domain (missing parts from reference TRBV19 and TRBJ2-1): DGGITQSPKYLFRKEGQNVTLSCEQNLNHDAMYWYRQDPGQGLRLIYYSQIVNDFQKGDIAEGYSVSREKKESFPLTVTSAQKNPTAFYLCASKAGGEQFFGPGTRLTVL.

The chain combines TRBV18 with TRBJ2-1; possibly TRBD1 for D (6 bases). Germline loops: CDR1 KGHSH, CDR2 LQKENI. V lost 5 bases and J 7 bases, leaving 9 bases between the germline ends. This CDR3 is built from 12 residues. This CDR3 is CASSSRGNEQFF. The CDR3 DNA is TGTGCCAGCTCATCTAGGGGGAATGAGCAGTTCTTC.

This rearrangement joins TRBV4-3 to TRBJ1-6; perhaps TRBD1 as D (5 bases). CDR1 and CDR2 from the germline V gene are LGHNA and YSLEER. This CDR3 comprises 15 residues. Trimming took 1 base from V and 4 from J, leaving 8 bases between them. The CDR3 bases are TGCGCCAGCAGCCAAGGGAGGGGATATAATTCACCCCTCCACTTT. Translating it yields CASSQGRGYNSPLHF.

The chain links TRBV9 to TRBJ1-2; no reliable D call. Germline loops: CDR1 SGDLS, CDR2 YYNGEE. V lost 3 bases and J lost 10, with 13 bases in between. This CDR3 is built from 12 residues. The CDR3 loop is CASSAGDNDYTF. CDR3 bases: TGTGCCAGCAGCGCCGGAGATAATGACTACACCTTC.

The rearrangement joins TRBV7-8 to TRBJ1-2; 8 bases agree with TRBD1. The CDR3 has 18 amino acids. The germline V gene encodes CDR1 SGHVS and CDR2 FQNEAQ. After removal of 0 bases from V and 4 bases from J, the junction contained 13 bases not matched to a gene. In DNA, the CDR3 is TGTGCCAGCAGCTTAGCGGTCCAGGGGGCACCGCTCCCCTATGGCTACACCTTC. The encoded protein is CASSLAVQGAPLPYGYTF. Variable domain in full (rest from reference TRBV7-8 and TRBJ1-2): GAGVSQSPRYKVAKRGQDVALRCDPISGHVSLFWYQQALGQGPEFLTYFQNEAQLDKSGLPSDRFFAERPEGSVSTLKIQRTQQEDSAVYLCASSLAVQGAPLPYGYTFGSGTRLTVV.

The chain uses TRBV30 and TRBJ1-1; 10 bases line up with TRBD1. The CDR3 covers 13 residues. Unmatched junction bases numbered 3, after V lost 5 bases and J lost 3 bases. The germline gives CDR1 GTSNPN, CDR2 SVGIG (reference sequence). The CDR3 coding sequence is TGTGCCTGGGACAGGGGGCGCGACACTGAAGCTTTCTTT. It translates to CAWDRGRDTEAFF.

The gene calls are TRBV11-2 and TRBJ1-2; D gene unclear. V was clipped by 5 bases and J by 7 bases, with 11 bases between them. The germline gives CDR1 SGHAT, CDR2 FQNNGV. This CDR3 region has 12 residues. CDR3 nucleotide sequence: TGTGCCAGCAGCGGGCCAGAGGGTGGCTACACCTTC. Its translation is CASSGPEGGYTF. Combining the CDR3 with reference TRBV11-2 and TRBJ1-2 gives the whole variable domain EAGVAQSPRYKIIEKRQSVAFWCNPISGHATLYWYQQILGQGPKLLIQFQNNGVVDDSQLPKDRFSAERLKGVDSTLKIQPAKLEDSAVYLCASSGPEGGYTFGSGTRLTVV.

A single count supports this clone. The rearrangement uses TRBV11-2 and TRBJ2-5, with TRBD1 matching 7 bases. J was trimmed by 3 bases and V by 6 bases; bases with no gene match: 13. The CDR3 is 16 residues long. Germline V CDR1 and CDR2: SGHAT, FQNNGV. The CDR3 protein is CASSPGGFGPEETQYF. In DNA form, the CDR3 reads TGTGCCAGCAGTCCAGGGGGATTTGGACCGGAAGAGACCCAGTACTTC.

This chain links TRBV4-1 with TRBJ2-1; TRBD2 matches 10 bases. Germline values: CDR1 MGHRA, CDR2 YSYEKL. With V trimmed by 3 bases and J by 2 bases, 4 bases remained unmatched. CDR3 length equals 16 residues. The CDR3 DNA is TGCGCCAGCAGCCATCTCCTAGCGGGAGCCTACAATGAGCAGTTCTTC. Residues: CASSHLLAGAYNEQFF.

The gene calls are TRBV5-4 and TRBJ2-5; 10 bases map to TRBD1. CDR3 length equals 16 residues. Germline CDR1 and CDR2: SGHNT and YYREEE (reference sequence). After removal of 5 bases from V and 5 bases from J, the junction contained 12 bases not matched to a gene. The CDR3 loop reads CASRPGTGAGWETQYF. DNA for the CDR3: TGTGCCAGCAGACCCGGGACAGGGGCGGGGTGGGAGACCCAGTACTTC. Based on the CDR3 plus reference TRBV5-4 and TRBJ2-5, the full variable domain is ETGVTQSPTHLIKTRGQQVTLRCSSQSGHNTVSWYQQALGQGPQFIFQYYREEENGRGNFPPRFSGLQFPNYSSELNVNALELDDSALYLCASRPGTGAGWETQYFGPGTRLLVL.

The chain combines TRBV7-3 with TRBJ2-3, with 7 positions matching TRBD1. CDR1 is SGHTA and CDR2 is FQGTGA in the germline V gene. The length of the CDR3 is 14 residues. The trim removed 2 bases at V and 3 bases at J, leaving 2 bases unmatched. This CDR3 reads CASSLGTVTDTQYF. In DNA, the CDR3 is TGTGCCAGCAGCTTAGGGACAGTGACAGATACGCAGTATTTT.

The chain has TRBV19 and TRBJ1-1; weak D call: TRBD1 (5 bases). V lost 3 bases, J lost 3 bases, and 11 bases lay in between. The germline V gene has CDR1 LNHDA and CDR2 SQIVND (reference sequence). CDR3 length: 14 amino acids. The CDR3 DNA reads TGTGCCAGTAGTATGGAGGGACTCCACACTGAAGCTTTCTTT. Translating it yields CASSMEGLHTEAFF. Full variable domain (outside the CDR3, taken from reference TRBV19 and TRBJ1-1): DGGITQSPKYLFRKEGQNVTLSCEQNLNHDAMYWYRQDPGQGLRLIYYSQIVNDFQKGDIAEGYSVSREKKESFPLTVTSAQKNPTAFYLCASSMEGLHTEAFFGQGTRLTVV.

The V gene is TRBV7-9, the J gene TRBJ2-3; D uncertain. V lost 5 bases and J 2 bases, leaving 5 bases between the germline ends. Germline CDR1 SEHNR, CDR2 FQNEAQ (reference sequence). The CDR3 totals 12 residues. The CDR3 bases are TGTGCCAGCAGCCCTACCACAGATACGCAGTATTTT. Translated, it gives CASSPTTDTQYF.

The chain couples TRBV9 to TRBJ2-4, with a tentative D call TRBD2 (5 bases). The V gene's germline CDR1 is SGDLS and CDR2 YYNGEE. V lost 3 bases, J lost 8 bases, and 12 bases lay in between. The CDR3 has 13 residues. CDR3 protein: CASSGRTEDIQYF. The CDR3 DNA sequence: TGTGCCAGCAGCGGACGGACGGAGGACATTCAGTACTTC.

The chain couples TRBV19 to TRBJ2-1, with a tentative D call TRBD1 (5 bases). The CDR3 spans 13 residues. V lost 3 bases and J 8 bases, leaving 11 bases between the germline ends. Germline values: CDR1 LNHDA, CDR2 SQIVND (reference sequence). The CDR3 nucleotides are TGTGCCAGTAGTATGGGGCTAGACTATGAGCAGTTCTTC. Its protein is CASSMGLDYEQFF.

The rearrangement uses TRBV27 and TRBJ1-1, with D possibly being TRBD1 (6 bases). V shed 5 bases and J shed 5 bases, with 15 bases lying between them. The V gene's germline CDR1 is MNHEY and CDR2 SMNVEV (reference sequence). The CDR3 has 14 residues. The CDR3 protein is CASSVGGARTEAFF. The CDR3 bases are TGTGCCAGCAGTGTCGGGGGGGCGAGGACTGAAGCTTTCTTT.

The genes are TRBV5-6 and TRBJ2-7, with 8 bases lining up with TRBD1. CDR3 length: 13 residues. Trimming took 5 bases from V and 3 from J; bases not matched to a gene: 4. CDR1 and CDR2 (germline): SGHDT, YYEEEE. CDR3 amino acids: CASSSGQGYEQYF. CDR3 DNA: TGTGCCAGCAGTTCCGGACAGGGCTACGAGCAGTACTTC.

CDR3 nucleotides: TGTGCCAGCAGTTACGGCGGGACCTATGGCTACACCTTC. Protein product: CASSYGGTYGYTF. This chain joins TRBV6-6 and TRBJ1-2; tentative D call: TRBD1 (5 bases). The germline gives CDR1 MNHNY, CDR2 SVGAGI (reference sequence). Trimming cost V 2 bases and J 4 bases, with 8 bases left between them. CDR3 length equals 13 residues.

This sequence joins TRBV28 and TRBJ2-2; TRBD1 matches 7 bases. The CDR3 is 15 amino acids. V was pared by 3 bases and J by 1 base, with 2 bases of the junction left unmatched. Germline V gene data show CDR1 as MDHEN and CDR2 as SYDVKM. The CDR3 DNA is TGTGCCAGCAGTTTCTACAGGGGGAACACCGGGGAGCTGTTTTTT. This gives the protein CASSFYRGNTGELFF.

The chain links TRBV7-2 to TRBJ2-2, with 10 bases fitting TRBD2. Germline V gene lookup returns CDR1 SGHTA and CDR2 FQGNSA. V gave up 5 bases and J gave up 4 bases; unmatched junction bases: 4. CDR3 length: 15 residues. The CDR3 loop reads CASSISGGATGELFF. DNA of the CDR3: TGTGCCAGCAGCATAAGCGGGGGGGCCACCGGGGAGCTGTTTTTT.

This chain connects TRBV19 to TRBJ1-1, with D possibly matching TRBD1 (6 bases). In germline, CDR1 is LNHDA, CDR2 SQIVND (reference sequence). Trimming took off 6 bases at V and 1 base at J, with 12 bases between the two ends. This CDR3 region has 14 residues. The CDR3 DNA sequence: TGTGCCAGTAGATGGGGGGGCTCGAACACTGAAGCTTTCTTT. Its protein product is CASRWGGSNTEAFF.

The chain carries TRBV7-9 and TRBJ2-2; D uncertain. CDR3 size: 15 residues. V gave up 6 bases and J gave up 0 bases, with 11 bases separating them. Germline CDR1 and CDR2: SEHNR and FQNEAQ (reference sequence). Here the CDR3 reads CASRGPNANTGELFF. CDR3 in DNA: TGTGCCAGCAGGGGCCCAAACGCGAACACCGGGGAGCTGTTTTTT.

The J gene is TRBJ2-7, the V gene TRBV9, with 7 bases fitting TRBD2. The CDR3 loop spans 15 amino acids. Germline CDR1 reads SGDLS; CDR2 reads YYNGEE. Trimming took 2 bases from V and 0 from J; bases not matched to a gene: 5. The DNA for the CDR3 is TGTGCCAGCAGCGTGTCTAGCGGTAGCTCCTACGAGCAGTACTTC. Protein sequence: CASSVSSGSSYEQYF. The full variable domain, with the rest looked up from reference TRBV9 and TRBJ2-7, is DSGVTQTPKHLITATGQRVTLRCSPRSGDLSVYWYQQSLDQGLQFLIQYYNGEERAKGNILERFSAQQFPDLHSELNLSSLELGDSALYFCASSVSSGSSYEQYFGPGTRLTVT.

This chain connects TRBV6-1 to TRBJ2-5, with TRBD1 as a possible D gene (6 bases). There are 16 residues in the CDR3. Germline CDR1 reads MNHNS; CDR2 reads SASEGT. The V gene lost 2 bases and the J gene lost 5 bases, with 18 bases spanning the gap. The CDR3: CASSEPGGTGWETQYF. The DNA of the CDR3 is TGTGCCAGCAGTGAACCCGGAGGTACAGGGTGGGAGACCCAGTACTTC.

V and J are TRBV19 and TRBJ2-2; no definite D call. The ends were cut back, 5 bases at V and 6 bases at J, with 10 bases in the middle. Germline V gene lookup returns CDR1 LNHDA and CDR2 SQIVND (reference sequence). The CDR3 covers 13 residues. The CDR3 protein is CASSLIGAGELFF. CDR3 nucleotides: TGTGCCAGTAGTTTGATTGGAGCCGGGGAGCTGTTTTTT. The full variable domain, rest sourced from reference TRBV19 and TRBJ2-2, is DGGITQSPKYLFRKEGQNVTLSCEQNLNHDAMYWYRQDPGQGLRLIYYSQIVNDFQKGDIAEGYSVSREKKESFPLTVTSAQKNPTAFYLCASSLIGAGELFFGEGSRLTVL.